Below, one T cell receptor beta chain is given with its context. Primers: 60 Vbeta forward and 13 Jbeta reverse. The repertoire was sequenced with immunoSEQ multiplex PCR; TCRdb's copy has only in-frame clones and lacks some. The sample yields about 160,000 clones, roughly four fifths seen once. The sample originates from a study of cytomegalovirus exposure and HLA in healthy donors. The CDR3 spans 11 residues. The ends were cut back, 9 bases at V and 8 bases at J, with 14 bases in the middle. Germline CDR1 reads SGHRS; CDR2 reads YFSETQ. The genes are TRBV5-1 and TRBJ1-2; D gene ambiguous. The receptor comes from a girl aged 2 to 9 in good health and CMV-seropositive. The material sequenced was PBMCs. CDR3 sequence (DNA): TGCGCCACAGCGGCAGCCGGCGGCTACACCTTC. Translating gives CATAAAGGYTF.